A single sample is the source of the 6 T cell receptor beta chains below, sequenced in a study of Ad26.COV2.S vaccination and SARS-CoV-2 variants. Treatment given: some 20 received Ad26.COV2.S at low or high dose, single or two shots; 5 received placebo; per-sample allocation not given. Vaccine and placebo recipients were sampled on day 63 after the first injection. Profiling relied on immunoSEQ multiplex PCR, and the TCRdb table lists in-frame clones only, not all of them. The top ten hold 5% to 6.5% of the sample, which has roughly 330,000 clones, roughly 88% seen once. The specimen comprised peripheral blood, sampled in a trial of Ad26.COV2.S vaccine versus placebo. The receptors originated from a person between 18 and 65 years old who received the Ad26.COV2.S COVID-19 vaccine or a placebo.

The V call is TRBV11-3, the J call TRBJ2-5; 8 nucleotides line up with TRBD1. The CDR3 is 13 residues long. The V and J ends lost 5 bases and 6 bases, in that order; junction bases with no gene match: 5. Germline loops: CDR1 SGHNT, CDR2 YENEEA. Here the CDR3 DNA reads TGTGCCAGCAGCCCCCGGACAGGGCAGACCCAGTACTTC. Translating it yields CASSPRTGQTQYF.

The V gene is TRBV27, the J gene TRBJ1-2, with D uncertain. This CDR3 spans 14 amino acids. Germline V gene data show CDR1 as MNHEY and CDR2 as SMNVEV (reference sequence). V was cut by 7 bases and J by 5 bases, with 17 bases left in between. The CDR3 bases are TGTGCCAGCACCTCGGATAGTAGGAGGTATGGCTACACCTTC. Its protein is CASTSDSRRYGYTF.

This sequence joins TRBV5-6 and TRBJ2-1; the match to TRBD2 covers 10 bases. Germline V CDR1 and CDR2: SGHDT, YYEEEE. CDR3 length: 18 residues. Germline trimming cut 4 bases from V and 8 bases from J; bases unmatched to any gene: 18. This CDR3 is CASSILSIGTSEIHEQFF. Written as DNA, the CDR3 is TGTGCCAGCAGCATTCTAAGTATCGGGACTAGCGAGATCCATGAGCAGTTCTTC. Based on the CDR3 plus reference TRBV5-6 and TRBJ2-1, the full variable domain is DAGVTQSPTHLIKTRGQQVTLRCSPKSGHDTVSWYQQALGQGPQFIFQYYEEEERQRGNFPDRFSGHQFPNYSSELNVNALLLGDSALYLCASSILSIGTSEIHEQFFGPGTRLTVL.

J is TRBJ1-2 and V is TRBV5-1, with TRBD1 matching 9 bases. CDR3 length equals 12 residues. Looked up from germline, CDR1 is SGHRS and CDR2 is YFSETQ. V dropped 3 bases and J dropped 6; count of bases not matched to a gene: 0. The DNA for the CDR3 is TGCGCCAGCAGCTGGGACAGGGATGGCTACACCTTC. Translated, it gives CASSWDRDGYTF.

This chain joins TRBV4-1 and TRBJ1-2; no firm D call. The CDR3 extends over 16 amino acids. The germline CDR1 and CDR2 sequences are MGHRA and YSYEKL. V dropped 1 base and J dropped 5 bases, with 17 bases sitting between them. CDR3 coding DNA: TGCGCCAGCAGCCAAGCTAGGACTCCGGGCGTTTATGGCTACACCTTC. Its protein is CASSQARTPGVYGYTF.

This chain uses TRBV12-3 or TRBV12-4 with TRBJ2-1; either TRBD1 or TRBD2 may fit D (5 bases each). Trimming cost V 7 bases and J 0 bases, with 7 bases left between them. CDR3 length: 13 residues. The CDR3: CASKGSSYNEQFF. The CDR3 DNA follows: TGTGCCAGCAAGGGGAGCTCCTACAATGAGCAGTTCTTC.